The sequence of this T cell receptor (beta chain) was determined in a study of metastatic and nonmetastatic thyroid tumors. About the study: Blood and tumor or nodule tissue repertoires from malignant and benign thyroid patients were compared. Study-wide findings and caveats: Benign nodules reportedly had significantly lower TCR beta diversity than malignant thyroid tumors in blood and tumor.

Ten or more counts support this clone. Its target is not known. Not a single patient had been given any form of treatment at any point before undergoing thyroid surgery. In the original workflow: The authors used CDR3 differences across clinicopathological groups to build a distant-metastasis classifier for papillary thyroid cancer. TCRdb re-processed the PCR reads through MiXCR. The V and J calls and clone size come from TCRdb's table, not from the authors' own analysis. The top ten clones hold about 14% of a sample with 35,000 to 50,000 clones, 20% to 25% of them seen once. Germline CDR1 and CDR2: DFQATT and SNEGSKA (reference sequence). V was clipped by 6 bases and J by 1 base, with 12 bases between them. The CDR3 has 13 residues.

The clonotype comes from a female donor with papillary thyroid cancer or a benign thyroid nodule (not recorded which). Some clones in this sample may be carry-over from other donors' samples. The sequencing sample was made of tumor tissue. V is TRBV20-1 and J is TRBJ1-1; D perhaps matches TRBD1 (6 bases). This CDR3 reads CSARDIRNTEAFF. CDR3 nucleotides: TGCAGTGCAAGGGACATAAGGAACACTGAAGCTTTCTTT.